This T cell receptor beta chain is from a study of cytomegalovirus exposure and HLA in healthy donors. This CDR3 has 14 residues. Between the trimmed V and J ends, which lost 6 bases and 7 bases, there was a span of 13 bases. Germline lookup yields CDR1 MNHEY and CDR2 SVGAGI. PCR primers comprised 60 Vbeta and 13 Jbeta primers. Sequencing used immunoSEQ multiplex PCR; TCRdb keeps in-frame clones, though not all of them. The sample yields approximately 160,000 clones, almost 80% seen once. Healthy bone marrow donors made up the donor group. Remarks on this clone: Because it lacks the conserved phenylalanine or tryptophan at the end, this CDR3 is likely a read error.

The rearrangement joins TRBV6-5 to TRBJ1-6; D possibly corresponds to TRBD1 (5 bases). This receptor was taken from a man between 18 and 29 years old in good health and CMV-seropositive. Sequencing used PBMCs. CDR3 sequence: CASSLERGNSPLHL. The CDR3, as DNA: TGTGCCAGCAGCCTAGAACGGGGGAATTCACCCCTCCACCTT.